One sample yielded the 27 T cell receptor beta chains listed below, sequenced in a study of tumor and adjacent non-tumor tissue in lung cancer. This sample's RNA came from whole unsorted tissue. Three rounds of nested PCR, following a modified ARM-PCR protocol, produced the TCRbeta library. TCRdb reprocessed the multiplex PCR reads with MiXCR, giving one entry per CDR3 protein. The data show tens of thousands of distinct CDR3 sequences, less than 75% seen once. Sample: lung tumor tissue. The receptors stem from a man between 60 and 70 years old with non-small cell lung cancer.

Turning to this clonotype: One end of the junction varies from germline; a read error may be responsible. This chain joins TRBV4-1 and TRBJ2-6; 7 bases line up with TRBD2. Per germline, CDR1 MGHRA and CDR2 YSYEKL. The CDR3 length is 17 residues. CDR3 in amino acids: CASNQEDRGAGANVLTF. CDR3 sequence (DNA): TGCGCCAGCAACCAAGAAGATCGGGGGGCTGGGGCCAACGTCCTGACTTTC.

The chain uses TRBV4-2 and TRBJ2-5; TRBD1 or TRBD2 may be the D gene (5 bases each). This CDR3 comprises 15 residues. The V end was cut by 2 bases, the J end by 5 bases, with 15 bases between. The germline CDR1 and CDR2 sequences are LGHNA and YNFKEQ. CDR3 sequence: CASSQNRRMRETQYF. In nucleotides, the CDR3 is TGTGCCAGCAGCCAAAACAGGAGGATGCGGGAGACCCAGTACTTC.

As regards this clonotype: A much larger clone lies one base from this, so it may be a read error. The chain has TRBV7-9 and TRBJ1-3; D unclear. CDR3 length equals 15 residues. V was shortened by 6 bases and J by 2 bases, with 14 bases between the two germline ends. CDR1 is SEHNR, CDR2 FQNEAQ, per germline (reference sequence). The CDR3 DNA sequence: TGTGCCAGCAGTTTTGACATGGCTACTGGAAACACCATATATTTT. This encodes CASSFDMATGNTIYF.

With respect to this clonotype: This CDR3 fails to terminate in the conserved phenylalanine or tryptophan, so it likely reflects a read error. The CDR3 nucleotides are TGTACCAGCAGCAACAGGATTAGCAATCAGCCCCAGCATCTT. Translated: CTSSNRISNQPQHL. This chain connects TRBV12-3 or TRBV12-4 to TRBJ1-5; TRBD1 is a possible D gene (5 bases). CDR3 length: 14 amino acids.

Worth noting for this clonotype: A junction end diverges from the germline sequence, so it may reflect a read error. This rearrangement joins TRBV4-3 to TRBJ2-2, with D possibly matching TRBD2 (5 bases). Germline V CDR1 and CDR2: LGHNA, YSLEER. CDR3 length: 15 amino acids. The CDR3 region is CASSQGGVGTGELFF. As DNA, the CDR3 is TGCGCCAGCAGCCAAGGGGGAGTCGGCACCGGGGAACTGTTTTTT.

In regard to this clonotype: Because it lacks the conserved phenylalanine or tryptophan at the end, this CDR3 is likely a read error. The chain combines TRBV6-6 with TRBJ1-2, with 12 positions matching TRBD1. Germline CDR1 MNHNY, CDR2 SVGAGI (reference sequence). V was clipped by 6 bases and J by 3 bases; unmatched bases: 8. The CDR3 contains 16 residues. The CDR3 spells CASSPGTGGFDYGYTL. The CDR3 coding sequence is TGTGCCAGCAGCCCAGGGACAGGGGGCTTTGACTATGGCTACACCCTC.

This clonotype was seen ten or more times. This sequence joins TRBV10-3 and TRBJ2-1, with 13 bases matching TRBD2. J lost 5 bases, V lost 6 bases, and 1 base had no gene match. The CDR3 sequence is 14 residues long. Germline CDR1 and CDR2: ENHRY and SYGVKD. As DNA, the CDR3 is TGTGCCATCAGGGGGACTAGCGGGGACAATGAGCAGTTCTTC. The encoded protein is CAIRGTSGDNEQFF.

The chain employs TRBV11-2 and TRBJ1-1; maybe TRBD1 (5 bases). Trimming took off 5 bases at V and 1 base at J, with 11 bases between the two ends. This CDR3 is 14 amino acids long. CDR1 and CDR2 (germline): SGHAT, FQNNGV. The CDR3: CASSPTGENTEAFF. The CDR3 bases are TGTGCCAGCAGCCCTACGGGGGAGAACACTGAAGCTTTCTTT.

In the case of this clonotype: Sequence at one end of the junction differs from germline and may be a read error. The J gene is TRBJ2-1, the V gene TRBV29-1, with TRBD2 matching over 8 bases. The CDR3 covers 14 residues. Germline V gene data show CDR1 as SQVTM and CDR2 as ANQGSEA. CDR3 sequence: CSAGLAGSYNERFF. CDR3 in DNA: TGCAGCGCTGGACTAGCTGGCTCCTACAATGAGCGGTTCTTC.

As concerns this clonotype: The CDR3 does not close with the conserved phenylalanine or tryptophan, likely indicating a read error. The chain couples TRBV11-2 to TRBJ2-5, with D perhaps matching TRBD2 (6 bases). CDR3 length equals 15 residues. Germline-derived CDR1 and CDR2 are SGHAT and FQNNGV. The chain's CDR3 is CAGSLGGSVQETQYL. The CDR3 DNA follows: TGTGCCGGCAGCCTAGGAGGGTCTGTCCAAGAGACCCAGTACTTG.

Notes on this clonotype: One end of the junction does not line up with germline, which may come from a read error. The CDR3 sequence is CASSSPRQGVFTNVKLFF. The CDR3 DNA sequence: TGTGCCAGCAGTTCTCCCCGACAGGGAGTGTTTACTAATGTAAAACTGTTTTTT. V gene TRBV12-3 or TRBV12-4 combines with J gene TRBJ1-4, with 7 bases lining up with TRBD1. The length of the CDR3 is 18 residues.

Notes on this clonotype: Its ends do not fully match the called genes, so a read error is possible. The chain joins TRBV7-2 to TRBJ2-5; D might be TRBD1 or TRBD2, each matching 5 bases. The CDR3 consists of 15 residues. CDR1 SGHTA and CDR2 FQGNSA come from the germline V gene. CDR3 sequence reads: CPSSFGLPGQETQYF. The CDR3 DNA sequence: TGTCCCAGCAGCTTCGGACTTCCTGGACAAGAGACCCAGTATTTC.

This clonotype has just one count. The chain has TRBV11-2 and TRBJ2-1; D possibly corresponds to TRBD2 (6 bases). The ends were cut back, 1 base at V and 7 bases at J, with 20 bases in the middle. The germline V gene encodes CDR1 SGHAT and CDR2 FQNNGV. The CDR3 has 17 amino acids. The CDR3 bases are TGTGCCAGCAGCTTAGGGACGTTAGCGGTAGTGGCGAATGAGCAGTTCTTC. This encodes CASSLGTLAVVANEQFF.

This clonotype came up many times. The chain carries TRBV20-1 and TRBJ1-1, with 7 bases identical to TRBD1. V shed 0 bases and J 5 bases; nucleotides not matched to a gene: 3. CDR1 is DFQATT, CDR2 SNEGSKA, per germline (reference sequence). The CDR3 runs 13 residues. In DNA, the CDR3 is TGCAGTGCTAGAGACATACAGGGGACTGAAGCTTTCTTT. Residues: CSARDIQGTEAFF.

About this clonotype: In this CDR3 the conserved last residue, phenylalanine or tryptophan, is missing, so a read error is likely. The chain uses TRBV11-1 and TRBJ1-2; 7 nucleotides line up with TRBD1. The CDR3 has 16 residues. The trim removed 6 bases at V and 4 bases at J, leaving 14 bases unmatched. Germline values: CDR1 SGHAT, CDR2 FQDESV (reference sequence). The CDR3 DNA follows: TGTGCCAGCAGTTATAGACCGACAGGGAACTGCTATGGCTACACCGTC. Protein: CASSYRPTGNCYGYTV.

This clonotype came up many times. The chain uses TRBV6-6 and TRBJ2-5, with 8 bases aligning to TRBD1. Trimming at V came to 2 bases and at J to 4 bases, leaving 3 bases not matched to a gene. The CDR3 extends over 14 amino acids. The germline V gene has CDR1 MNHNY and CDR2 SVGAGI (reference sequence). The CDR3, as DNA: TGTGCCAGCAGTTACCACAGGGGGGCAGAGACCCAGTACTTC. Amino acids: CASSYHRGAETQYF.

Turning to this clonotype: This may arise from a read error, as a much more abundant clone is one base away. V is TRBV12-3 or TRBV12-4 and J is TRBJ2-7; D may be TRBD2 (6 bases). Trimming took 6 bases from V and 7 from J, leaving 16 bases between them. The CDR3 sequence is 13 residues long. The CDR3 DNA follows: TGTGCCAGCAGAGCCAGGGAGGCAGGGGAGCAGTACTTC. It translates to CASRAREAGEQYF.

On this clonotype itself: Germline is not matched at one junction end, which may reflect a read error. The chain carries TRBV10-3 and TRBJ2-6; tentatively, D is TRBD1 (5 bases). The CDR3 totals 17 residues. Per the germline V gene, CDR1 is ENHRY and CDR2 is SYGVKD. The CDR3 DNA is TGTGCCATCAGTGAGATGGTGGGCGCCTCTGGGGCCAACGTCCCGACTTTC. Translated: CAISEMVGASGANVPTF.

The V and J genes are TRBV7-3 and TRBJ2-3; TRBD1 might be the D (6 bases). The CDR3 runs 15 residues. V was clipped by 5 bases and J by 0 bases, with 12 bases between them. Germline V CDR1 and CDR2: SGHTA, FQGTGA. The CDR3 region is CASSQGGHSTDTQYF. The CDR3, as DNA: TGTGCCAGCAGCCAAGGGGGACATAGCACAGATACGCAGTATTTT.

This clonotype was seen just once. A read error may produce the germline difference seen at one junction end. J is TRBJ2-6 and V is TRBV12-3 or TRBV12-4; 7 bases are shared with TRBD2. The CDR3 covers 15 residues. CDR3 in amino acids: CASSLGGFVANLLTF. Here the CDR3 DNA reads TGTGCCAGCAGTTTGGGAGGGTTTGTGGCCAACCTCCTGACTTTC.

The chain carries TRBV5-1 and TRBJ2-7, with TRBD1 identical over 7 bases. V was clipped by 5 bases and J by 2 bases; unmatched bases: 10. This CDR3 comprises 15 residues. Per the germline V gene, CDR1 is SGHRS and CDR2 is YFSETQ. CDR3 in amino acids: CASRMDRYVPYEQYF. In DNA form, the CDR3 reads TGCGCCAGCAGAATGGACAGGTATGTTCCCTACGAGCAGTACTTC. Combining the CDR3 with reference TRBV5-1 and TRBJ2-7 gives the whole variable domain KAGVTQTPRYLIKTRGQQVTLSCSPISGHRSVSWYQQTPGQGLQFLFEYFSETQRNKGNFPGRFSGRQFSNSRSEMNVSTLELGDSALYLCASRMDRYVPYEQYFGPGTRLTVT.

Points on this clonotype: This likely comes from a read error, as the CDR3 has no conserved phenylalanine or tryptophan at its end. CDR3 DNA sequence: TGTGCCAGCAGTGAAGGACTAGCGGGACGCGCAGATACGCAGTATTTG. It translates to CASSEGLAGRADTQYL. This chain links TRBV6-1 with TRBJ2-3; 11 nucleotides match TRBD2. The length of the CDR3 is 16 residues. Germline-derived CDR1 and CDR2 are MNHNS and SASEGT. V was clipped by 1 base and J by 4 bases; unmatched bases: 4.

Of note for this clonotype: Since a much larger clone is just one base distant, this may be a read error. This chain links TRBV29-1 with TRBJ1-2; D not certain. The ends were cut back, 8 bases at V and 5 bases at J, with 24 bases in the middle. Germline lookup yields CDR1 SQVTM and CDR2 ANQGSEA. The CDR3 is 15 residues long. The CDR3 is CSFKTRSLSTYGYTF. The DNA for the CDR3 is TGCAGCTTCAAGACAAGGTCTCTGTCTACGTATGGCTACACCTTC.

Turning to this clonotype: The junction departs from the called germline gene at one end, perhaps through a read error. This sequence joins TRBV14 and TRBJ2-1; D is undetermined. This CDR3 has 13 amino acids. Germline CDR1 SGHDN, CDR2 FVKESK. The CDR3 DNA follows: TGTGTCAGCAGCTCCGACTTAAGCAATGAGCAGTTCTTC. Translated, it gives CVSSSDLSNEQFF.

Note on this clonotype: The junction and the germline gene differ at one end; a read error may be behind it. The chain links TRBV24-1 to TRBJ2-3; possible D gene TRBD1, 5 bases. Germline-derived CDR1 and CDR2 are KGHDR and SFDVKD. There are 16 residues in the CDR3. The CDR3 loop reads CATSEKGRSGADTQYF. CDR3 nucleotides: TGTGCCACCAGTGAAAAGGGGCGTTCTGGCGCAGATACCCAGTATTTC.

The CDR3 DNA is TGTGCTAGTAGCCCGACAGGGTCGCACAATGAGCAGTTCTTC. The encoded protein is CASSPTGSHNEQFF. V and J are TRBV6-5 and TRBJ2-1; 7 bases are shared with TRBD1. CDR3 length: 14 residues. Germline V gene sequence: CDR1 MNHEY, CDR2 SVGAGI.

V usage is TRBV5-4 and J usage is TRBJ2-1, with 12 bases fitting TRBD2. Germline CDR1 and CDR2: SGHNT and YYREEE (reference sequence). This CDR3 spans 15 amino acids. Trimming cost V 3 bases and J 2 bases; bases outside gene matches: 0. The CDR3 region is CASSSSGRAYNEQFF. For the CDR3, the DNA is TGTGCCAGCAGCTCTAGCGGGAGGGCCTACAATGAGCAGTTCTTC.